Below, 14 T cell receptor beta chains from the same sample are listed, as sequenced in a study of Ad26.COV2.S vaccination and SARS-CoV-2 variants. Treatment indicated: about 20 received Ad26.COV2.S at low or high dose, single or two shots; 5 received placebo; per-sample allocation not given. Collection of the samples took place on day 63 after the first injection of vaccine or placebo. Method: immunoSEQ multiplex PCR; TCRdb's copy keeps in-frame clones and lacks some. The table includes around 450,000 clones, roughly nine tenths detected once. Source: peripheral blood, taken in a trial of Ad26.COV2.S vaccine versus placebo. Receptors originate from a person aged 18-60 years who received the Ad26.COV2.S COVID-19 vaccine or a placebo.

The gene calls are TRBV27 and TRBJ2-2; D is perhaps TRBD1 (6 bases). V gave up 5 bases and J gave up 5 bases, with 12 bases separating them. CDR1 and CDR2 from the germline V gene are MNHEY and SMNVEV (reference sequence). The length of the CDR3 is 14 residues. The CDR3 DNA reads as TGTGCCAGCAGTGGGGGCAGAGAGACCGGGGAGCTGTTTTTT. Amino acids: CASSGGRETGELFF.

The genes are TRBV3-1 (or the pseudogene TRBV3-2) and TRBJ2-7; TRBD2 matches at 8 bases. Per the germline V gene, CDR1 is LGHDT and CDR2 is YNNKEL (reference sequence). This CDR3 spans 18 amino acids. The V gene end was trimmed by 0 bases and the J gene end by 3 bases; junction bases not matched to a gene: 13. CDR3 nucleotide sequence: TGTGCCAGCAGCCAAGAAGCCGATTGGGGACTAGGGGTCTACGAGCAGTACTTC. Encoded protein: CASSQEADWGLGVYEQYF.

J is TRBJ2-3 and V is TRBV4-3; D is undetermined. Germline-derived CDR1 and CDR2 are LGHNA and YSLEER. The V end lost 0 bases, the J end lost 2 bases, and 15 bases lay between the germline ends. The CDR3 has 17 amino acids. The CDR3 region is CASSQDSGSQFTDTQYF. CDR3 in DNA: TGCGCCAGCAGCCAAGATTCAGGAAGCCAATTCACAGATACGCAGTATTTT.

The chain uses TRBV2 and TRBJ1-2; D might be TRBD1 (6 bases). Germline assignment: CDR1 SNHLY and CDR2 FYNNEI. The CDR3 runs 11 residues. V lost 7 bases and J 8 bases, leaving 11 bases between the germline ends. CDR3 bases: TGTGCCAGCATGGGGGCCGCCGGCTACACCTTC. Its translation: CASMGAAGYTF.

The V call is TRBV28, the J call TRBJ2-1, with D possibly being TRBD1 or TRBD2 (5 bases each). CDR1 is MDHEN and CDR2 is SYDVKM in the germline V gene. The CDR3 runs to 17 residues. Trimming shortened V by 3 bases and J by 2 bases, and 17 bases separated the two germline ends. CDR3 region: CASSFKGSGGTYNEQFF. The CDR3 coding sequence is TGTGCCAGCAGTTTCAAGGGGAGTGGGGGAACCTACAATGAGCAGTTCTTC.

The gene calls are TRBV2 and TRBJ1-5; a weak D match, TRBD1 (6 bases). Germline lookup yields CDR1 SNHLY and CDR2 FYNNEI. The CDR3 consists of 15 residues. V was pared by 3 bases and J by 6 bases, with 15 bases between. CDR3 DNA sequence: TGTGCCAGCAGTGAGTCAGTGGGGGGCTCTCAGCCCCAGCATTTT. This translates into CASSESVGGSQPQHF.

V gene TRBV5-5 combines with J gene TRBJ2-1, with D tentatively TRBD1 (5 bases). V dropped 0 bases and J dropped 7 bases, with 26 bases sitting between them. The CDR3 totals 19 residues. Looked up from germline, CDR1 is SGHKS and CDR2 is YYEKEE (reference sequence). CDR3 loop: CASSLGQPSITGHYNEQFF. The CDR3 coding sequence is TGTGCCAGCAGCTTGGGGCAGCCATCAATCACTGGACATTATAATGAGCAGTTCTTC.

The chain joins TRBV7-2 to TRBJ1-1; tentative D call: TRBD1 (5 bases). The CDR3 is 15 amino acids. Germline CDR1 SGHTA, CDR2 FQGNSA. Trimming pared 5 bases from V and 0 bases from J, leaving 13 bases between. Here the CDR3 reads CASSRKTAMNTEAFF. The CDR3 region has the DNA TGTGCCAGCAGCAGGAAGACAGCTATGAACACTGAAGCTTTCTTT.

This chain links TRBV24-1 with TRBJ2-4, with D maybe TRBD1 (6 bases). The CDR3 loop spans 15 amino acids. The germline V gene encodes CDR1 KGHDR and CDR2 SFDVKD. Trimming took 4 bases from V and 6 from J, leaving 15 bases between them. The CDR3 protein is CATSDPKQGANIQYF. The DNA of the CDR3 is TGTGCCACCAGTGACCCGAAACAGGGTGCAAACATTCAGTACTTC.

The chain uses TRBV27 and TRBJ2-5, with TRBD2 identical over 9 bases. CDR3 size: 13 residues. Germline V gives CDR1 MNHEY, CDR2 SMNVEV (reference sequence). The junction had 0 bases not matched to a gene; V was cut back by 3 bases and J by 4 bases. The CDR3 loop is CASSFSGGETQYF. The CDR3 region has the DNA TGTGCCAGCAGTTTTAGCGGGGGAGAGACCCAGTACTTC.

The chain uses TRBV15 and TRBJ2-5, with D perhaps TRBD2 (5 bases). V was shortened by 3 bases and J by 2 bases, with 7 bases between the two germline ends. The CDR3 runs 13 residues. Germline values: CDR1 LNHNV, CDR2 YYDKDF (reference sequence). Written as DNA, the CDR3 is TGTGCCACCAGCAGGGACTCACAAGAGACCCAGTACTTC. It is translated as CATSRDSQETQYF.

The J gene is TRBJ2-7, the V gene TRBV5-1; 8 nucleotides match TRBD1. The CDR3 covers 14 residues. The germline V gene encodes CDR1 SGHRS and CDR2 YFSETQ. V shed 0 bases, J shed 5 bases, and the junction held 4 bases outside the gene matches. The CDR3 DNA reads as TGCGCCAGCAGCTTGGGAGGACAGGGAAACGAGCAGTACTTC. This codes for CASSLGGQGNEQYF.

V gene TRBV5-1 combines with J gene TRBJ1-3; D is uncertain. Trimming removed 0 bases from V and 8 bases from J, with 3 bases in between. The germline CDR1 and CDR2 sequences are SGHRS and YFSETQ. This CDR3 is built from 11 residues. In nucleotides, the CDR3 is TGCGCCAGCAGCTTGGGAGACACCATATATTTT. Amino acid sequence: CASSLGDTIYF.

V is TRBV5-1 and J is TRBJ2-4, with TRBD1 matching 8 bases. The trim removed 4 bases at V and 1 base at J, leaving 16 bases unmatched. The CDR3 is 19 amino acids. The germline gives CDR1 SGHRS, CDR2 YFSETQ. The CDR3 sequence: CASSEDRGGSLGAKNIQYF. The CDR3 DNA follows: TGCGCCAGCAGCGAAGACAGGGGTGGAAGCCTCGGGGCCAAAAACATTCAGTACTTC.